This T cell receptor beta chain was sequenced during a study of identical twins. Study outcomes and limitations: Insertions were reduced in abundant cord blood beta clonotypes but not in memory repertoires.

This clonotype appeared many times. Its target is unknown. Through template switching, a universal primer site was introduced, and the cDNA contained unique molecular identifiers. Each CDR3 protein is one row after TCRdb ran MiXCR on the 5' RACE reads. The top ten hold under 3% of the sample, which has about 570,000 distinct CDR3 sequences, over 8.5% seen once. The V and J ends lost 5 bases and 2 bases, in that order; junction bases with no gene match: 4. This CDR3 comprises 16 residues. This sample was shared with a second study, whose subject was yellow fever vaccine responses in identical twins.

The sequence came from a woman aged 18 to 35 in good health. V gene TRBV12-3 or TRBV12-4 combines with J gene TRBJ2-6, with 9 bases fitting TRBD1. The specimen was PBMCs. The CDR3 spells CASSPTGGAGANVLTF. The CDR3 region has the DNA TGTGCCAGCAGTCCAACAGGGGGCGCTGGGGCCAACGTCCTGACTTTC.